The 26 T cell receptor beta chains reported below all come from one sample, sequenced in a study of OX40 agonist ivuxolimab in advanced cancers. The protocol was immunoSEQ multiplex PCR, while the TCRdb copy is restricted to in-frame clones and leaves out a portion. This sample has approximately 40,000 clones, with approximately 80% found just once. This sample comprised CD4+ or CD8+ T cells sorted from blood, obtained in a trial of the OX40 agonist ivuxolimab. The receptors come from an adult with an advanced solid tumor such as melanoma, head and neck, liver or kidney cancer.

The J gene is TRBJ2-7, the V gene TRBV7-2, with 12 bases aligning to TRBD2. CDR1 and CDR2 from the germline V gene are SGHTA and FQGNSA. After removal of 5 bases from V and 1 base from J, the junction contained 6 bases not matched to a gene. The CDR3 extends over 16 amino acids. This CDR3 is CASSAGLAGPSYEQYF. The DNA for the CDR3 is TGTGCCAGCAGCGCGGGACTAGCGGGCCCATCCTACGAGCAGTACTTC.

The chain recombines TRBV10-3 with TRBJ2-7; TRBD2 might be the D (7 bases). V lost 6 bases and J 3 bases, leaving 18 bases between the germline ends. The germline gives CDR1 ENHRY, CDR2 SYGVKD. CDR3 length equals 15 residues. CDR3 coding DNA: TGTGCCATCAGCCCATTGAGGGGGGGGAACTACGAGCAGTACTTC. Translated: CAISPLRGGNYEQYF.

The rearrangement joins TRBV5-1 to TRBJ2-3; D possibly corresponds to TRBD2 (5 bases). CDR3 size: 13 residues. Trimming cost V 4 bases and J 0 bases, with 6 bases left between them. The germline V gene has CDR1 SGHRS and CDR2 YFSETQ. The CDR3 region has the DNA TGCGCCAGCAGCGGCGGGAGCACAGATACGCAGTATTTT. This encodes CASSGGSTDTQYF. Based on the CDR3 plus reference TRBV5-1 and TRBJ2-3, the full variable domain is KAGVTQTPRYLIKTRGQQVTLSCSPISGHRSVSWYQQTPGQGLQFLFEYFSETQRNKGNFPGRFSGRQFSNSRSEMNVSTLELGDSALYLCASSGGSTDTQYFGPGTRLTVL.

The chain recombines TRBV18 with TRBJ2-3; D possibly corresponds to TRBD1 (6 bases). Germline CDR1 and CDR2: KGHSH and LQKENI. V was pared by 2 bases and J by 6 bases, with 15 bases between. The CDR3 consists of 15 residues. CDR3 amino acids: CASSPAPAGVDTQYF. As DNA, the CDR3 is TGTGCCAGCTCACCAGCCCCGGCAGGGGTGGATACGCAGTATTTT.

The table lists this clone with a count of one. The V and J genes are TRBV27 and TRBJ2-7, with 7 bases lining up with TRBD1. The CDR3 covers 14 residues. V lost 4 bases, J lost 7 bases, and 10 bases stayed unmatched. Germline V gene lookup returns CDR1 MNHEY and CDR2 SMNVEV (reference sequence). CDR3 region: CASSSAGQDREQYF. CDR3 sequence (DNA): TGTGCCAGCAGTTCCGCCGGACAGGATAGGGAGCAGTACTTC.

This clone showed up just once. V is TRBV19 and J is TRBJ2-1; 14 nucleotides align to TRBD2. Losses at the gene ends were 5 bases for V and 12 bases for J; bases not matched to a gene: 9. CDR1 LNHDA and CDR2 SQIVND come from the germline V gene (reference sequence). CDR3 length: 15 amino acids. CDR3 residues: CASSLTGTSGSRQFF. The DNA of the CDR3 is TGTGCCAGTAGTCTTACCGGGACTAGCGGGAGTAGGCAGTTCTTC. The full variable domain, its missing parts supplied by reference TRBV19 and TRBJ2-1, is DGGITQSPKYLFRKEGQNVTLSCEQNLNHDAMYWYRQDPGQGLRLIYYSQIVNDFQKGDIAEGYSVSREKKESFPLTVTSAQKNPTAFYLCASSLTGTSGSRQFFGPGTRLTVL.

The CDR3 DNA reads as TGCGCCAGCAGCTCAGGCGGGTTTAACGAAAAACTGTTTTTT. Translation: CASSSGGFNEKLFF. V and J are TRBV5-1 and TRBJ1-4, with no clear D. CDR1 is SGHRS and CDR2 is YFSETQ in the germline V gene. CDR3 length equals 14 residues. The V end lost 3 bases, the J end lost 8 bases, and 14 bases lay between the germline ends.

V usage is TRBV2 and J usage is TRBJ1-2; TRBD1 might be the D (6 bases). Trimming removed 8 bases at V and 4 bases at J, with 20 bases between. CDR3 length equals 15 residues. Germline V gives CDR1 SNHLY, CDR2 FYNNEI. The CDR3 DNA follows: TGTGCCAGCCGCGAGGGGGGGGGCGTCCCCTATGGCTACACCTTC. Translation: CASREGGGVPYGYTF.

The chain links TRBV5-1 to TRBJ2-7; 9 bases map to TRBD2. Germline V CDR1 and CDR2: SGHRS, YFSETQ. The CDR3 is 18 amino acids. Trimming at V came to 4 bases and at J to 2 bases, leaving 16 bases not matched to a gene. The CDR3 here is CASSLRPGSSGSPYEQYF. The CDR3 DNA reads TGCGCCAGCAGCCTACGCCCCGGGAGTAGCGGGAGTCCCTACGAGCAGTACTTC.

J is TRBJ2-1 and V is TRBV7-9; 11 positions agree with TRBD2. J was trimmed by 0 bases and V by 5 bases; bases with no gene match: 0. CDR3 length: 15 residues. Germline V gene lookup returns CDR1 SEHNR and CDR2 FQNEAQ (reference sequence). The DNA of the CDR3 is TGTGCCAGCAGCGGACTAGCGGGCTCCTACAATGAGCAGTTCTTC. Residues: CASSGLAGSYNEQFF.

This chain uses TRBV2 with TRBJ2-3; possibly TRBD1 for D (6 bases). The V end was cut by 5 bases, the J end by 10 bases, with 19 bases between. The CDR3 extends over 14 amino acids. Germline assignment: CDR1 SNHLY and CDR2 FYNNEI. The chain's CDR3 is CASSQSNRESPQYF. CDR3 in DNA: TGTGCCAGCAGTCAGAGCAACAGGGAGTCCCCGCAGTATTTT.

This clone occurred once. The chain uses TRBV9 and TRBJ2-2; D is unresolved. CDR1 and CDR2 from the germline V gene are SGDLS and YYNGEE. The CDR3 totals 14 residues. V lost 6 bases to trimming and J lost 6 bases, with 15 bases between them. The CDR3 DNA reads as TGTGCCAGCACCTCGGAACCCCTCGCCGGGGAGCTGTTTTTT. It translates to CASTSEPLAGELFF.

The rearrangement uses TRBV28 and TRBJ2-6; no definite D call. Trimming pared 2 bases from V and 4 bases from J, leaving 12 bases between. CDR1 is MDHEN, CDR2 SYDVKM, per germline. This CDR3 is built from 16 residues. The DNA for the CDR3 is TGTGCCAGCAGTTTAGCCTATATGGTGGGGGCCAACGTCCTGACTTTC. This codes for CASSLAYMVGANVLTF.

The V gene is TRBV5-4, the J gene TRBJ1-4; no clear D gene. This CDR3 contains 16 residues. V was trimmed by 4 bases and J by 0 bases, leaving 13 bases between them. Looked up from germline, CDR1 is SGHNT and CDR2 is YYREEE (reference sequence). In DNA, the CDR3 is TGTGCCAGCAGCCAGTCGGGTGGAGCAACTAATGAAAAACTGTTTTTT. Its protein product is CASSQSGGATNEKLFF.

This clone was observed a few times. The chain joins TRBV6-1 to TRBJ1-2, with TRBD1 as a possible D gene (6 bases). The V gene lost 4 bases and the J gene lost 8 bases, with 11 bases spanning the gap. Germline V gene sequence: CDR1 MNHNS, CDR2 SASEGT. There are 12 residues in the CDR3. The CDR3 region has the DNA TGTGCCAGCAGTGGGACAGCCAGCGGCTACACCTTC. Translation: CASSGTASGYTF.

CDR3 nucleotides: TGTGCCAGCAGCTTAGCGATCGCTGCGGCACCAGATACGCAGTATTTT. Translating gives CASSLAIAAAPDTQYF. The chain recombines TRBV7-9 with TRBJ2-3; the D is unclear. This CDR3 has 16 residues. Looked up from germline, CDR1 is SEHNR and CDR2 is FQNEAQ (reference sequence). The V and J ends lost 0 bases and 4 bases respectively, with 14 bases between them.

This clone has only one observation. The chain links TRBV27 to TRBJ2-1; 13 nucleotides line up with TRBD2. Germline CDR1 is MNHEY and CDR2 is SMNVEV (reference sequence). J gave up 9 bases and V 4 bases, and 9 bases lay outside the gene matches. The CDR3 runs to 16 residues. CDR3 amino acids: CASSSRLAGGDSEQFF. The CDR3 DNA is TGTGCCAGCAGTTCCAGACTAGCGGGAGGCGACAGTGAGCAGTTCTTC.

The gene calls are TRBV27 and TRBJ2-7; 11 bases agree with TRBD2. This CDR3 has 14 amino acids. Germline CDR1 MNHEY, CDR2 SMNVEV (reference sequence). Trimming took 4 bases from V and 6 from J; bases not matched to a gene: 5. Here the CDR3 DNA reads TGTGCCAGCAGTTCGCTAGCGGGAGGTAGCGAGCAGTACTTC. Encoded protein: CASSSLAGGSEQYF.

The chain uses TRBV14 and TRBJ1-4, with D perhaps TRBD1 (6 bases). CDR1 is SGHDN and CDR2 is FVKESK in the germline V gene. Trimming pared 8 bases from V and 0 bases from J, leaving 13 bases between. This CDR3 is built from 15 residues. The CDR3 DNA follows: TGTGCCAGCTCTCGGGGGCATGCAACTAATGAAAAACTGTTTTTT. It encodes CASSRGHATNEKLFF.

V usage is TRBV5-4 and J usage is TRBJ2-6; D gene uncertain. V lost 1 base and J 1 base, leaving 15 bases between the germline ends. Per germline, CDR1 SGHNT and CDR2 YYREEE (reference sequence). This CDR3 spans 18 amino acids. The CDR3, as DNA: TGTGCCAGCAGCTTGCAAATTTTAAGGGATTCTGGGGCCAACGTCCTGACTTTC. Amino acid sequence: CASSLQILRDSGANVLTF.

The rearrangement links TRBV5-1 to TRBJ1-2; D is undetermined. CDR3 length equals 14 residues. Per the germline V gene, CDR1 is SGHRS and CDR2 is YFSETQ. Trimming took off 0 bases at V and 0 bases at J, with 6 bases between the two ends. This CDR3 is CASSLDGANYGYTF. Written as DNA, the CDR3 is TGCGCCAGCAGCTTGGATGGGGCTAACTATGGCTACACCTTC.

The V gene is TRBV19, the J gene TRBJ1-2, with D uncertain. This CDR3 spans 15 amino acids. CDR1 is LNHDA, CDR2 SQIVND, per germline (reference sequence). V was pared by 3 bases and J by 3 bases, with 14 bases between. CDR3 nucleotide sequence: TGTGCCAGTAGTATGAGGGTTGGGATGGACTATGGCTACACCTTC. This gives the protein CASSMRVGMDYGYTF.

This chain connects TRBV10-1 to TRBJ2-7; the D call may be TRBD1 or TRBD2 (5 bases each). Germline values: CDR1 WNHNN, CDR2 SYGVQD (reference sequence). Trimming removed 0 bases from V and 2 bases from J, with 8 bases in between. The CDR3 is 14 residues long. The CDR3 protein is CASSESGVTYEQYF. CDR3 sequence (DNA): TGCGCCAGCAGTGAGTCGGGGGTTACCTACGAGCAGTACTTC.

The genes are TRBV18 and TRBJ1-1; D is unclear. V was trimmed by 3 bases and J by 6 bases, leaving 14 bases between them. This CDR3 is 14 amino acids long. CDR1 and CDR2 (germline): KGHSH, LQKENI. The CDR3 protein is CASSPQGPGSEAFF. The CDR3 nucleotides are TGTGCCAGCTCACCCCAAGGGCCGGGGTCTGAAGCTTTCTTT.

The chain uses TRBV7-2 and TRBJ2-3; no clear D. The CDR3 runs 12 residues. The germline gives CDR1 SGHTA, CDR2 FQGNSA. Deletions cut 4 bases from V and 2 bases from J, with 4 bases between. CDR3 bases: TGTGCCAGCAGCTACTACACAGATACGCAGTATTTT. Residues: CASSYYTDTQYF.

The V and J genes are TRBV19 and TRBJ1-1; weak D call: TRBD1 (5 bases). In germline, CDR1 is LNHDA, CDR2 SQIVND (reference sequence). The CDR3 loop spans 14 amino acids. The germline V and J ends were trimmed by 3 bases and 6 bases, with 14 bases remaining between them. CDR3 amino acids: CASSIGGASAEAFF. CDR3 nucleotide sequence: TGTGCCAGTAGTATCGGTGGGGCGTCGGCTGAAGCTTTCTTT. Complete variable domain (other parts from reference TRBV19 and TRBJ1-1): DGGITQSPKYLFRKEGQNVTLSCEQNLNHDAMYWYRQDPGQGLRLIYYSQIVNDFQKGDIAEGYSVSREKKESFPLTVTSAQKNPTAFYLCASSIGGASAEAFFGQGTRLTVV.